Listed below are T cell receptor beta chains from one sample, sequenced in a study of blood T cell repertoires in COVID-19. Sequenced by immunoSEQ multiplex PCR; TCRdb stores in-frame clones only, minus some. Of around 180,000 clones listed, roughly 80% are singletons. The specimen was peripheral blood. The receptors come from a woman aged 25 to 39 with acute or convalescent COVID-19. Each CDR3 is given with its conserved first and last residue. A D gene is named only where the DNA matches it firmly. Clone size, where shown, is once, few, many, or a class for clones that have expanded.

j_gene: TRBJ1-4; abundance: NA; d_gene: NA; v_gene: TRBV21-1; CDR3nt: TGTGCCAGCAGCAAACACCCCGGGAGGAGGAGAAACGCAACTAATGAAAAACTGTTTTTT; CDR3aa: CASSKHPGRRRNATNEKLFF
j_gene: TRBJ2-3; abundance: NA; d_gene: TRBD2; v_gene: TRBV14; CDR3nt: TGTGCCAGCAGCCCCCCGGGACTAGCGGGAGTGGACCCGTTCGAAGATACGCAGTATTTT; CDR3aa: CASSPPGLAGVDPFEDTQYF
j_gene: TRBJ1-1; abundance: once; d_gene: NA; v_gene: TRBV25-1; CDR3nt: TGTGCCAGCAGTGAATTAGGGCAGGGAAGGAACACTGAAGCTTTCTTT; CDR3aa: CASSELGQGRNTEAFF
j_gene: TRBJ2-2; abundance: NA; d_gene: NA; v_gene: TRBV5-1; CDR3nt: TGCGCCAGCAGCCCCCGGGTTTCGAACACCGGGGAGCTGTTTTTT; CDR3aa: CASSPRVSNTGELFF
j_gene: TRBJ1-2; abundance: once; d_gene: TRBD1; v_gene: TRBV3-1/TRBV3-2; CDR3nt: TGTGCCAGCAGCCAAGATCATGGGACAGGGGGCCCGGGGGCCTTC; CDR3aa: CASSQDHGTGGPGAF
j_gene: TRBJ1-1; abundance: NA; d_gene: TRBD1; v_gene: TRBV29-1; CDR3nt: TGCAGCGTTGGCGGGACAGGGGCCACTGAAGCTTTCTTT; CDR3aa: CSVGGTGATEAFF
j_gene: TRBJ2-7; abundance: NA; d_gene: TRBD1; v_gene: TRBV29-1; CDR3nt: TGCAGCGTGGGGACAGGGTTCGAGCAGTACTTC; CDR3aa: CSVGTGFEQYF
j_gene: TRBJ1-1; abundance: NA; d_gene: NA; v_gene: TRBV10-3; CDR3nt: TGTGCCATCAGTTCGGGACATCGGAACACTGAAGCTTTCTTT; CDR3aa: CAISSGHRNTEAFF
j_gene: TRBJ1-5; abundance: NA; d_gene: TRBD1; v_gene: TRBV7-9; CDR3nt: TGTGCCAGCAGTACAGGGGGCCATGGGCAGCCCCAGCATTTT; CDR3aa: CASSTGGHGQPQHF
j_gene: TRBJ2-1; abundance: once; d_gene: TRBD2; v_gene: TRBV9; CDR3nt: TGTGCCAGCAGCGTTACGGGCCTAGCGGGGGTTCGGTACAATGAGCAGTTCTTC; CDR3aa: CASSVTGLAGVRYNEQFF
j_gene: TRBJ2-3; abundance: once; d_gene: TRBD1; v_gene: TRBV11-3; CDR3nt: TGTGCCAGCAGCCGGGACAGTAGCACAGATACGCAGTATTTT; CDR3aa: CASSRDSSTDTQYF
j_gene: TRBJ1-5; abundance: NA; d_gene: NA; v_gene: TRBV18; CDR3nt: TGTGCCAGCTCACCACTGGCGACAGACAATCAGCCCCAGCATTTT; CDR3aa: CASSPLATDNQPQHF
j_gene: TRBJ2-3; abundance: NA; d_gene: NA; v_gene: TRBV12-3/TRBV12-4; CDR3nt: TGTGCCAGCAGAGACAGCTATGGAGATACGCAGTATTTT; CDR3aa: CASRDSYGDTQYF
j_gene: TRBJ2-1; abundance: NA; d_gene: NA; v_gene: TRBV4-1; CDR3nt: TGCGCCAGCAGCCAAGGGCAGGGTACCTACAATGAGCAGTTCTTC; CDR3aa: CASSQGQGTYNEQFF
j_gene: TRBJ2-7; abundance: NA; d_gene: NA; v_gene: TRBV7-8; CDR3nt: TGTGCCAGCAGCTTTAATGACAGGCCCCGGCAGTACTTC; CDR3aa: CASSFNDRPRQYF
j_gene: TRBJ2-3; abundance: NA; d_gene: NA; v_gene: TRBV20-1; CDR3nt: TGCAGTGCTAGAGTAACAGATACGCAGTATTTT; CDR3aa: CSARVTDTQYF
j_gene: TRBJ2-1; abundance: few; d_gene: TRBD2; v_gene: TRBV5-4; CDR3nt: TGTGCCAGCAGCTCAACTAGCGGGGCCTACAATGAGCAGTTCTTC; CDR3aa: CASSSTSGAYNEQFF
j_gene: TRBJ1-1; abundance: NA; d_gene: NA; v_gene: TRBV10-3; CDR3nt: TGTGCCATGGGGACATTAAACACTGAAGCTTTCTTT; CDR3aa: CAMGTLNTEAFF
j_gene: TRBJ2-1; abundance: NA; d_gene: TRBD1; v_gene: TRBV5-4; CDR3nt: TGTGCCAGCAGCCTTACGACAGGGTACAATGAGCAGTTCTTC; CDR3aa: CASSLTTGYNEQFF
j_gene: TRBJ1-5; abundance: NA; d_gene: NA; v_gene: TRBV7-2; CDR3nt: TGTGCCAGCAGCTTAGACGGTTCTAGCAATCAGCCCCAGCATTTT; CDR3aa: CASSLDGSSNQPQHF
j_gene: TRBJ1-4; abundance: NA; d_gene: NA; v_gene: TRBV7-9; CDR3nt: TGTGCCAGCAGCTCCAGGGGACCAACTAATGAAAAACTGTTTTTT; CDR3aa: CASSSRGPTNEKLFF
j_gene: TRBJ2-7; abundance: NA; d_gene: TRBD1; v_gene: TRBV28; CDR3nt: TGTGCCAGCAGTTATGAGGGCCACGGGACAGGGACCTACGAGCAGTACTTC; CDR3aa: CASSYEGHGTGTYEQYF
j_gene: TRBJ2-2; abundance: NA; d_gene: NA; v_gene: TRBV5-1; CDR3nt: TGCGCCAGCAGCCTGAGAACCGGGAGCACCGGGGAGCTGTTTTTT; CDR3aa: CASSLRTGSTGELFF
j_gene: TRBJ1-3; abundance: NA; d_gene: NA; v_gene: TRBV5-4; CDR3nt: TGTGCCAGCAGCTTGGGGACCCCCGGGGCTGGAAACACCATATATTTT; CDR3aa: CASSLGTPGAGNTIYF
j_gene: TRBJ1-1; abundance: once; d_gene: TRBD1; v_gene: TRBV25-1; CDR3nt: TGTGCCAGCAGTAGGACAGGGGGCACTGAAGCTTTCTTT; CDR3aa: CASSRTGGTEAFF
j_gene: TRBJ2-4; abundance: NA; d_gene: NA; v_gene: TRBV7-2; CDR3nt: TGTGCCAGCAGCTTACAGGTCAAACTAGCCAAAAACATTCAGTACTTC; CDR3aa: CASSLQVKLAKNIQYF
j_gene: TRBJ1-1; abundance: NA; d_gene: NA; v_gene: TRBV4-1; CDR3nt: TGCGCCAGCAGCCAAGACGCTATCGAAGCTTTCTTT; CDR3aa: CASSQDAIEAFF
j_gene: TRBJ1-3; abundance: NA; d_gene: TRBD1; v_gene: TRBV28; CDR3nt: TGTGCCAGCAGTCCGACAGGGGCCGGAAACACCATATATTTT; CDR3aa: CASSPTGAGNTIYF
j_gene: TRBJ1-1; abundance: NA; d_gene: NA; v_gene: TRBV10-2; CDR3nt: TGCGCCAGCAGTCAATTTACTGAAGCTTTCTTT; CDR3aa: CASSQFTEAFF
j_gene: TRBJ1-2; abundance: NA; d_gene: NA; v_gene: TRBV7-9; CDR3nt: TGTGCCAGCAGCTTACTCCAAACCGGGACTCAAGGCTACACCTTC; CDR3aa: CASSLLQTGTQGYTF
j_gene: TRBJ1-2; abundance: once; d_gene: NA; v_gene: TRBV4-1; CDR3nt: TGCGCCAGCAGCGGCAGGGGAGCTAACTATGGCTACACCTTC; CDR3aa: CASSGRGANYGYTF
j_gene: TRBJ1-1; abundance: NA; d_gene: TRBD1; v_gene: TRBV15; CDR3nt: TGTGCCACCAGAACTGACAGGGGAGCTGGGCGAGCTTTCTTT; CDR3aa: CATRTDRGAGRAFF
j_gene: TRBJ1-3; abundance: NA; d_gene: TRBD1; v_gene: TRBV7-6; CDR3nt: TGTGCCAGCAGCTTGACAGGGGAATCTGGAAACACCATATATTTT; CDR3aa: CASSLTGESGNTIYF
j_gene: TRBJ2-6; abundance: many; d_gene: NA; v_gene: TRBV6-2/TRBV6-3; CDR3nt: TGTGCCAGCAGTTCCGACTCGACTGGGGCCAACGTCCTGACTTTC; CDR3aa: CASSSDSTGANVLTF
j_gene: TRBJ1-4; abundance: few; d_gene: NA; v_gene: TRBV5-6; CDR3nt: TGTGCCAGCACCACGGGGAGCGAGAAACTGTTTTTT; CDR3aa: CASTTGSEKLFF